Listed below are T cell receptor beta chains from one sample, sequenced in a study of blood T cells in healthy people across ages. TCRdb re-derived calls from the 5' RACE reads in MiXCR, one entry per CDR3 protein. The data contain 700,000 to 900,000 distinct CDR3 sequences, about a quarter of them singletons. These data are also associated with another study on T cells of mothers and their children.

Sequencing used blood. These TCRs come from a boy aged 5-17 years in good health. Each CDR3 is given without its conserved first and last residue.

>TRBJ2-2|TRBV25-1
ASGAAGANTGELF
>TRBJ1-6|TRBV5-5
ASSPMLTGISPLH
>TRBJ2-3|TRBV12-3/TRBV12-4
ASSLGTRDTQY
>TRBJ1-6|TRBV4-1
ASSQEDRLSPLH
>TRBJ2-7|TRBV28
ASSFQTGPYEQY
>TRBJ2-7|TRBV10-3
AISDGKQY
>TRBJ1-1|TRBV11-2
ASSFPGLMNTEAF
>TRBJ1-3|TRBV12-3/TRBV12-4
ASLGVTGNTVY
>TRBJ2-3|TRBV5-1
ASTPGGGADTQY
>.|TRBV6-6
ASSYDATQETQY
>TRBJ2-1|TRBV6-1
ASSNQAWAYNEQF
>TRBJ1-6|TRBV12-3/TRBV12-4
ASTLGGGSPLH
>TRBJ1-2|TRBV29-1
SVSRPQGKNYGYT
>TRBJ2-1|TRBV4-2
ASSQDGTSGYNEQF
>.|TRBV20-1
SARGLADPNSYEQY
>TRBJ2-1|TRBV4-1
ASSQAGLAGEDEQF
>TRBJ2-6|TRBV5-1
ASSLEKKSSGANVLT
>TRBJ2-2|TRBV5-5
ASSLQVNTGELF
>TRBJ2-5|TRBV4-1
ASSQGGGPQETQY
>TRBJ1-1|TRBV27
ASSLGPRKGQPEAF
>TRBJ2-7|TRBV10-3
AISEGLAGLSYEQY
>TRBJ1-4|TRBV12-3/TRBV12-4
ASSHTTATNEKLF
>TRBJ2-3|TRBV5-1
ASSLEEPSTDTQY
>TRBJ2-3|TRBV5-1
ASSESGLSTDTQY
>TRBJ2-5|TRBV7-9
ASVYTGHPLGEQY
>TRBJ2-3|TRBV29-1
SVQTEGAVADTQY
>TRBJ1-2|TRBV5-1
ASSLASGAPGYGYT
>TRBJ2-7|TRBV20-1
SARDRDGGTYEQY
>TRBJ2-7|TRBV9
ATKRDRDYEQY
>TRBJ2-3|TRBV12-3/TRBV12-4
ASSFRGGGTDTQY
>TRBJ2-3|TRBV2
ASRPQAVGLDTQY
>.|TRBV10-3
AISGLDGETQY
>TRBJ2-1|TRBV3-1
ASSQHGGNEQF
>TRBJ2-7|TRBV24-1
ATSAAGGLYEQY
>TRBJ2-3|TRBV5-1
ASSPGTNTDTQY
>TRBJ2-1|TRBV5-1
ASSRLAAGANNEQF
>TRBJ2-5|TRBV6-1
ASSEVDPAETQY
>TRBJ1-3|TRBV28
ATLRGSGNTIY
>TRBJ2-5|TRBV10-3
AISEGSYQETQY
>TRBJ1-1|TRBV12-3/TRBV12-4
ASNFRREMNTEAF
>TRBJ2-2|TRBV28
ASSSRQGAGTGELF
>.|TRBV4-1
ASSGGDEQF
>TRBJ2-7|TRBV30
AWGRSYEQY
>TRBJ2-5|TRBV5-1
ASSLAGAETQY
>.|TRBV12-3/TRBV12-4
ASSLGFGNEQF